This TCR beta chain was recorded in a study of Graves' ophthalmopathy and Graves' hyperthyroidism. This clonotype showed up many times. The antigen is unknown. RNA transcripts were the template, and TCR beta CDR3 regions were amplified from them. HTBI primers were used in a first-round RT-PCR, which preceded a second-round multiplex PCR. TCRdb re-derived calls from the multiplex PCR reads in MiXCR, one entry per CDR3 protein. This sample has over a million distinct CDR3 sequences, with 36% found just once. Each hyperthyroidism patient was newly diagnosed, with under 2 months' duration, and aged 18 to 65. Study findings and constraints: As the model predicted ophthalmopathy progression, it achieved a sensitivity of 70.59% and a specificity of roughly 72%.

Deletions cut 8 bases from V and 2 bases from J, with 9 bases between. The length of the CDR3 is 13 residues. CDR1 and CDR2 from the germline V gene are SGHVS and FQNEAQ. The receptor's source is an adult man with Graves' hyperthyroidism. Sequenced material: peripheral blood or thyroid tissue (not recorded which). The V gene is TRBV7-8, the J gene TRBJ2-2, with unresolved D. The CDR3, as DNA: TGTGCCAGCCAGACTTTCAACACCGGGGAGCTGTTTTTT. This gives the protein CASQTFNTGELFF.